The present TCR beta chain was sequenced within a study of naive and memory T cell subsets. Blood and skin TCR RNA was reverse transcribed with alpha and beta constant primers. Ligated cDNA underwent four rounds of PCR with nested alpha and beta constant region primers and SP2. In TCRdb, the UMI-ligation and nested PCR reads were re-called with MiXCR into one record per CDR3 protein. This table has around 20,000 distinct CDR3 sequences, roughly 9.8% appearing once. At least ten counts were recorded for this clonotype. What it binds is unknown. Trimming removed 3 bases at V and 7 bases at J, with 16 bases between. This CDR3 is built from 14 residues. CDR1 LGHNA and CDR2 YSLEER come from the germline V gene. Study-level findings and limits: Reportedly, tuberculin skin test sites gave far more TCRs than other biopsies.

Sample treatment: skin biopsy from PPD injection site in Mantoux-positive individual. Unsorted total RNA, roughly 1 to 1000 ng, was DNase treated before reverse transcription. The library had UMIs added by 3' ligation of an oligonucleotide to TCR cDNA. Individuals with a positive Mantoux test gave biopsies from PPD-injected skin. Here the sequenced sample was skin, taken from a tuberculin skin test site. The receptor was isolated from an adult in good health. The chain recombines TRBV4-3 with TRBJ2-7, with a weak D call TRBD1 (6 bases). The CDR3: CASSQHKDRREQYF. CDR3 nucleotides: TGCGCCAGCAGCCAGCACAAAGACAGGAGGGAGCAGTACTTC.